What follows is one TCR beta chain and its context. There are a few counts of this clonotype. The target of this receptor is not known. Nothing much larger sits one base from this clone, and base qualities are not available. From a lookup of the germline V gene, CDR1 and CDR2 are MNHEY and SVGEGT. The CDR3 covers 11 residues, taking in both the cysteine and the phenylalanine. Only the CDR3 region is kept as DNA, spanning 33 bases read in frame from base 1. V lost 8 bases and J lost 10 bases, and the count of bases not matched to a germline gene is 6. This entry belongs to a study of blood T cells in healthy people across ages (dated by TCRdb to about 2015). Regarding the complete study: Template switching captured roughly one uniquely barcoded TCR beta cDNA molecule per two T cells in model experiments. The study measured age-related changes in TCR beta repertoire diversity using deep sequencing normalized with unique cDNA molecular identifiers. Donors were grouped into four age groups: young (average 16 years), middle-aged (over 35), aged (around 66) and long-lived (roughly 80). To avoid experimental bias, donors of different ages were randomly spread across the sequencing lanes. The study analyzed two additional independent replicas of 1 million unique cDNA reads from the same blood draw for two donors, one aged 18 to 30 and one aged 80 or older.

Donors were roughly 40 systemically healthy Caucasian individuals from Russia aged about 6 to 100 years. Approximately 9.3 milliliters of peripheral blood were collected from each donor into EDTA-treated Vacutainer tubes. Ficoll-Paque density-gradient centrifugation was used to isolate PBMCs, with at least 7 million obtained per sample. Trizol reagent was used to extract total RNA from PBMCs, with at least 5.5 micrograms per sample. The percentages of naive CD45RAhigh/CD27high T cells were determined by flow cytometry on a PBMC aliquot from every donor. Points the paper makes about the study in general: Because profiling used bulk unsorted PBMCs, naive and antigen-experienced compartments could not be compared conclusively. Observed TCR beta diversity per million T cells fell roughly linearly with age, and a significant reduction was already apparent by age roughly 40. Observed TCR beta diversity correlated strongly with the percentage of naive T cells measured by flow cytometry. Compared with the aged group, more naive CD4+ T cells, fewer expanded clones and increased TCR diversity were shown by the long-lived group, suggesting age selection. Estimates of total diversity based on one million sequenced T cells were regarded as lower bounds and as underestimates. Because the CMV infection status of the donors was unknown, age-related changes in expanded clonotypes may potentially have been confounded.

Receptors were amplified or captured by 5' RACE. The listed sequencing device is Illumina HiSeq 2500. A second PCR of 7 to 11 cycles was performed with a sample-barcoded 5' primer and a J-beta primer mix. A template-switch 5' adaptor carrying 12 random nucleotides introduced a unique molecular identifier onto each TCR beta cDNA molecule. Each sample yielded at least 2.5 million CDR3-containing paired-end reads. All of the RNA was converted into first-strand cDNA using the Mint cDNA synthesis kit, with a TRBC-specific oligonucleotide serving as the primer. Following uracil-DNA glycosylase treatment, all cDNA underwent a first 18-cycle PCR with the universal primers M1SS and BC2_uni_R. The authors' pipeline ran thus. For normalization, 1 million high-quality reads, each with a distinct molecular identifier, were randomly selected from each sample. Instead of being binned into consensus sequences, reads with shared molecular identifiers were discarded. MiTCR, run with a Q25 quality threshold and the strictest error-elimination algorithm, handled CDR3 identification, clonotype clustering and error correction. A nonparametric unseen species model with Euler transformation was used to estimate a lower bound on total TCR beta diversity. TCRdb took the public reads, trimmed them with fastp at Q25, ran MiXCR for clone calling and kept in-frame beta chains. Identical CDR3 protein sequences are pooled into one entry, listed with their most common genes and DNA. The V and J calls were not made by the authors but by TCRdb's processing. The sample table records some 1.5 million distinct CDR3 sequences; about 30% of these occur just once. The ten largest account for 7.7% of the sample.

The chain is encoded by TRBV6-2 or TRBV6-3 joined to TRBJ1-2; 8 bases in the junction line up with TRBD1. The TCR sequence derives from a woman aged 30 to 39 in good health. Sequencing was carried out using blood. CDR3 protein: CASGQGQHYTF. The nucleotide sequence is TGTGCCAGCGGACAGGGACAGCACTACACCTTC.